A selection of T cell receptor beta chains follows, all from one sample in a study of cytomegalovirus exposure and HLA in healthy donors. Only in-frame clones appear in the TCRdb table, and some are missing; sequencing was by immunoSEQ multiplex PCR. Among around 150,000 clones listed, about three quarters were seen once. Sequenced input: PBMCs. These receptors all come from a woman aged 30 to 39 in good health and CMV-seronegative. The CDR3 runs from the conserved cysteine through the conserved F or W.

v_gene: TRBV6-5
CDR3aa: CASTSLFSSGNTIYF

v_gene: TRBV5-4
CDR3aa: CASSLAVHNEQFF

v_gene: TRBV12-5
CDR3aa: CASGPGQGSYEQYF

v_gene: TRBV9
CDR3aa: CASSARDSPYEQYF

v_gene: TRBV28
CDR3aa: CASRPNRVTEAFF

v_gene: TRBV18
CDR3aa: CAGGQGTSSGANVLTF

v_gene: TRBV15
CDR3aa: CATSRGATNEKLFF

v_gene: TRBV27
CDR3aa: CASGPGGDTQYF

v_gene: TRBV5-1
CDR3aa: CASNSGQSGEKLFF

v_gene: TRBV10-1
CDR3aa: CASQTGTPNTGELFF

v_gene: TRBV2
CDR3aa: CASSEDRAGAGEQFF

v_gene: TRBV6-4
CDR3aa: CASSTGFGTEAFF

v_gene: TRBV18
CDR3aa: CASSVPSNYGYTF

v_gene: TRBV9
CDR3aa: CASSPWEVFSYNEQFF

v_gene: TRBV14
CDR3aa: CASSQGPSGGVREGPPSYEQYF

v_gene: TRBV6-6
CDR3aa: CASSVSGQGAYNEQFF

v_gene: TRBV7-9
CDR3aa: CASSSPRPLISMGGTEAFF

v_gene: TRBV1
CDR3aa: CTSSQEVLGQKPKGTNEKLFF

v_gene: TRBV15
CDR3aa: CATSRVLEGAPGEPQHF

v_gene: TRBV25-1
CDR3aa: CASSEYNRPHGEAFF

v_gene: TRBV7-2
CDR3aa: CASSFAGTYEQYF

v_gene: TRBV4-2
CDR3aa: CASSQRLAGGPSTDTQYF

v_gene: TRBV6-5
CDR3aa: CASSSSGSRSGYTF

v_gene: TRBV27
CDR3aa: CASRSGTGGAETQYF

v_gene: TRBV6-1
CDR3aa: CASSVGLAGGGDTQYF

v_gene: TRBV5-1
CDR3aa: CASSFRDRGNEQFF

v_gene: TRBV2
CDR3aa: CASTKAASYEQYF

v_gene: TRBV19
CDR3aa: CASWTGAISGYTEAFF

v_gene: TRBV6-1
CDR3aa: CASSEAGTGLKGDGYTF

v_gene: TRBV5-4
CDR3aa: CASSLIPGGLMNTEAFF

v_gene: TRBV6-5
CDR3aa: CASSPSGGGNEKLFF

v_gene: TRBV5-1
CDR3aa: CASSGEGGLGYTF

v_gene: TRBV27
CDR3aa: CASSSTGWETQYF

v_gene: TRBV28
CDR3aa: CASGPRGSYTF

v_gene: TRBV5-6
CDR3aa: CASSPGGGQGLYEQYF

v_gene: TRBV9
CDR3aa: CASSVGTSVSEQYF

v_gene: TRBV29-1
CDR3aa: CSVEQGNQETQYF

v_gene: TRBV29-1
CDR3aa: CSVEDRGVWADTQYF

v_gene: TRBV25-1
CDR3aa: CASSENRENNEQFF

v_gene: TRBV5-1
CDR3aa: CASSSGGAGYTF

v_gene: TRBV5-1
CDR3aa: CASSLTAGVSYNEQFF

v_gene: TRBV30
CDR3aa: CAWREWLLDTGELFF

v_gene: TRBV18
CDR3aa: CASSPRSGFAYEQYF